The clone carrying this TCR beta chain was detected ten times or more. Antigen unknown. This entry is derived from a study of response to subunit inactivated influenza vaccine. The study, taken as a whole, reports: That few new T cells are recruited by each seasonal influenza vaccination was the authors' suggestion.

Each CDR3 protein gets one entry after TCRdb re-called the RT-PCR reads with MiXCR. There are 430,000 or so distinct CDR3 sequences in the sample; approximately 11% occur only once, and roughly 12% lies in the top ten. V was clipped by 4 bases and J by 2 bases; unmatched bases: 7. Germline V gene data show CDR1 as MGHDK and CDR2 as SYGVNS. This CDR3 is 15 amino acids long. The source is a man aged 45-65 years who received an inactivated influenza vaccine. Here the sequenced sample was PBMCs from blood, taken roughly 6 weeks after vaccination. The chain uses TRBV25-1 and TRBJ1-2; 7 bases align to TRBD1. The CDR3 sequence is CASSGIPRGNYGYTF. The CDR3 region has the DNA TGTGCCAGCAGTGGAATCCCCAGGGGGAACTATGGCTACACCTTC.